This TCR beta chain was sequenced during a study of early T cells in non-severe SARS-CoV-2 infection. Via MiXCR, TCRdb re-called the 5' RACE reads, giving one row per CDR3 protein. In the table there are 45,000 to 75,000 distinct CDR3 sequences, around 8.9% of which are singletons. Germline CDR1 is MNHEY and CDR2 is SVGAGI. This CDR3 comprises 15 residues. V lost 4 bases and J lost 7, with 17 bases in between. The sample was whole blood. This clonotype originated in an adult who was a healthcare worker with PCR-confirmed SARS-CoV-2 infection or an uninfected control (not recorded which). This chain links TRBV6-5 with TRBJ2-1, with D perhaps matching TRBD2 (5 bases). The CDR3 spells CASSSPLGLNNEQFF. The CDR3 bases are TGTGCCAGCAGTTCTCCCCTCGGACTGAATAATGAGCAGTTCTTC.